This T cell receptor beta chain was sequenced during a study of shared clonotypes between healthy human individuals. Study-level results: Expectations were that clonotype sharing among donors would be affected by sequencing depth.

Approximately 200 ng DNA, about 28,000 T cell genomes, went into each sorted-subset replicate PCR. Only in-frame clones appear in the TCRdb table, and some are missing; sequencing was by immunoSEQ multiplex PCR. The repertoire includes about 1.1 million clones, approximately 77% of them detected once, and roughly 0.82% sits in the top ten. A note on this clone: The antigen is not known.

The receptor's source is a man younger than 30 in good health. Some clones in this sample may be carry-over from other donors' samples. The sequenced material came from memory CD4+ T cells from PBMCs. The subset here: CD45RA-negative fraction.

This chain's CDR3 is CASSINRNTPNYGYTF. The CDR3 DNA follows: TGTGCCAGCAGTATAAACAGGAACACACCTAACTATGGCTACACCTTC. The chain is built from TRBV27 and TRBJ1-2; a weak D match, TRBD1 (5 bases). The CDR3 length is 16 residues. Trimming removed 5 bases at V and 0 bases at J, with 16 bases between. Germline loops: CDR1 MNHEY, CDR2 SMNVEV (reference sequence).